The source of this T cell receptor beta chain is a study of cytomegalovirus exposure and HLA in healthy donors. For the study at large: The Caucasian-associated ancestry cluster contained about four fifths of the 300 to 450 genotyped donors.

Researchers ran the PCR with 60 Vbeta and 13 Jbeta primers. Clones were sequenced by immunoSEQ multiplex PCR, and TCRdb holds only the in-frame ones, with some missing. The sample holds 200,000 or so clones; over 80% are singletons and the top ten take under 0.85%. As to this clone: The antigen is unknown.

Overall study findings and caveats: Previous analysis showed most TCR beta V segments were productive about 87% or about 30% of the time. Upon later analysis, TCR association rates were observed to vary by HLA locus, being highest for DRB1 and lowest for HLA-C.

The sequenced sample was PBMCs. The TCR comes from a boy under 10 years old in good health and CMV-seronegative.

CDR3 loop: CASSESGGSLPSYEQYF. The CDR3 nucleotides are TGCGCCAGCAGTGAATCCGGAGGGTCCCTACCCTCTTACGAGCAGTACTTC. This chain links TRBV10-2 with TRBJ2-7; D is possibly TRBD2 (6 bases). CDR1 is WSHSY, CDR2 SAAADI, per germline. The CDR3 loop spans 17 amino acids. Trimming shortened V by 3 bases and J by 4 bases, and 22 bases separated the two germline ends.